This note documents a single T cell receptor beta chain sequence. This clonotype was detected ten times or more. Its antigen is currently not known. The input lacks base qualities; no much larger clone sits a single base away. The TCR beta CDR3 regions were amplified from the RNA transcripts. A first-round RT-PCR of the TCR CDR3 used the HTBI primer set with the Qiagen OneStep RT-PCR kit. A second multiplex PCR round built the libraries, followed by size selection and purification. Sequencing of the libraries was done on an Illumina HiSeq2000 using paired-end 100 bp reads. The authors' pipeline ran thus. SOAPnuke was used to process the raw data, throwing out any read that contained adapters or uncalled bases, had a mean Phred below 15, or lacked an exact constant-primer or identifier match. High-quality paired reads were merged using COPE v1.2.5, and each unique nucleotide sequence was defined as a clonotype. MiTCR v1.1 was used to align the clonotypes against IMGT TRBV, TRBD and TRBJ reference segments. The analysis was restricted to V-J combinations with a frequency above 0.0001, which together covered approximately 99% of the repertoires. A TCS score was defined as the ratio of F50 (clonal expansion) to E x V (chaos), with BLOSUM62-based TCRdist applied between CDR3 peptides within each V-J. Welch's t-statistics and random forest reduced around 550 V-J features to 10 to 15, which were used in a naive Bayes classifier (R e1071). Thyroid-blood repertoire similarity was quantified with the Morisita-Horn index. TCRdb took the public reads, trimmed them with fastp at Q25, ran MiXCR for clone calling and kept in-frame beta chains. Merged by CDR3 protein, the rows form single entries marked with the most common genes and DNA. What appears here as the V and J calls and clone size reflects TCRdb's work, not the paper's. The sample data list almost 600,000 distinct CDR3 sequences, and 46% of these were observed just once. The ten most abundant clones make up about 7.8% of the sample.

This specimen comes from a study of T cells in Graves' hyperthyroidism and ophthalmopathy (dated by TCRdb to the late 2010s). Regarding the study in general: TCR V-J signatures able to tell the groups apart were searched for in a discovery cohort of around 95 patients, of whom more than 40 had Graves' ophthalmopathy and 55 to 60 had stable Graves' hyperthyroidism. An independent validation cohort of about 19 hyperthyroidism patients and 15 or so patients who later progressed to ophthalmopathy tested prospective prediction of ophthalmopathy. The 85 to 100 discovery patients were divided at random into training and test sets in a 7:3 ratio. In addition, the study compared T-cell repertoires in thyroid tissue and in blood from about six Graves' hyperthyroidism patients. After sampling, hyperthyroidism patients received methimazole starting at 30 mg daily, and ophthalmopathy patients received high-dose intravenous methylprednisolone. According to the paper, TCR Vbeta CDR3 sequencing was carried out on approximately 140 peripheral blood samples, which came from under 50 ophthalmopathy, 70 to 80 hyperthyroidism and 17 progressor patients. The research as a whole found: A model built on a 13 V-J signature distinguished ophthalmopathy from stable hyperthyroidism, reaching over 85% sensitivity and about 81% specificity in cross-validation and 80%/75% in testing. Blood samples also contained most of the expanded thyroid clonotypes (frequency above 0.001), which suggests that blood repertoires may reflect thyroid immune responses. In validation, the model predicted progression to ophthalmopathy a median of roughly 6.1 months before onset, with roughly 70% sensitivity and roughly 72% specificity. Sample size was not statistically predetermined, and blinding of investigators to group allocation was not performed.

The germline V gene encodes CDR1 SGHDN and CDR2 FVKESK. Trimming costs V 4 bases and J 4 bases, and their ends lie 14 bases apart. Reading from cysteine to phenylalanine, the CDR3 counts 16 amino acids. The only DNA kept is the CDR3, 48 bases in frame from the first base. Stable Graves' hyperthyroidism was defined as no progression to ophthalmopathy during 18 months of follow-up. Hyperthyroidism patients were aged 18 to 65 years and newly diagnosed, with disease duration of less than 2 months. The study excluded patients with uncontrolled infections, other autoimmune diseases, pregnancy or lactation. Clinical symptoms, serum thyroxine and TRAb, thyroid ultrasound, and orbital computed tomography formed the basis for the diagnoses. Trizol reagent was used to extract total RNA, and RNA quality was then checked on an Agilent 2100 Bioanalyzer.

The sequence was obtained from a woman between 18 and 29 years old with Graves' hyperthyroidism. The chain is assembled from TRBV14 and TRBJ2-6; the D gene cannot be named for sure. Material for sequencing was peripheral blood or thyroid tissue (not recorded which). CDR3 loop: CASSRRAPRGANVLTF. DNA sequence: TGTGCCAGCAGCCGCCGGGCCCCGCGCGGGGCCAACGTCCTGACTTTC.